The present T cell receptor beta chain was sequenced within a study of T-cell memory formation after mild COVID-19 (dated by TCRdb to the early 2020s). Background for the entire study: Most TCR sequence clusters were specific to one of the two donors. Two young, previously healthy adult volunteers made up the cohort, one male and one female. In a couple of donors, T-cell clones that expanded and contracted after mild COVID-19 were tracked by sequencing TCRalpha and TCRbeta repertoires over time.

CDR1 and CDR2, per the germline V gene (reference sequence), are SEHNR and FQNEAQ. Trimming at the junction amounts to 6 bases on V and 0 bases on J, and the germline ends lie 10 bases apart. The CDR3 starts with the cysteine, ends with the phenylalanine, and has 14 residues. Of all the DNA, just the CDR3 is kept, 42 bases in frame from base 1. Ficoll-Paque density gradient centrifugation was used to isolate PBMCs. In regard to this clonotype: Its specific antigen is unknown. Nothing much larger sits one base from this clone, and base qualities are not available.

On the study overall, not on this receptor specifically: Some responding clones were detected in pre-infection memory, which suggested that pre-existing cross-reactive memory T cells had joined the SARS-CoV-2 response. From day 15 to 85, contracting clones showed balanced CD4/CD8 phenotypes, whereas a second wave of clones that expanded from day 15 to 37 leaned towards CD4+. Contracting CD4+ clones turned up mainly in the CM and EM memory subsets, whereas EMRA was where CD8+ clones were enriched. Whether the second-wave clones peaking on day 37 were SARS-CoV-2 specific was not confirmed. The study covered only a couple of mild cases, and larger cohorts including severe cases with pre-infection samples were considered necessary.

Sequencing relied on an Illumina NovaSeq 6000. TCRalpha and TCRbeta cDNA libraries were built by 5'RACE with constant-segment primers, adding sample barcodes and unique molecular identifiers. RNA was extracted from every sample with Trizol reagent. Library amplification was performed in two PCR steps, and a second sample barcode and Illumina TruSeq adapters were introduced in the second step. Libraries were sequenced on an Illumina NovaSeq with 2 x 150 bp paired-end reads. The authors' pipeline ran thus. The reads were demultiplexed and collapsed into UMI-guided consensus sequences using migec v1.2.7. Using mixcr v2.1.11, UMI consensuses were aligned to TRA and TRB V and J templates and then assembled into clonotypes. A clonotype was counted as expanded or contracted only if both edgeR and NoisET called the change significant, with noise models trained on biological replicates. For edgeR calls, a false discovery rate-adjusted p below 0.01 and a log2 fold-change threshold of 1 were applied. As an exploratory analysis of dynamics, PCA with hierarchical clustering was applied to max-normalized trajectories of the 1000 most abundant clonotypes. Separately sequenced CD4+ and CD8+ repertoires were used to assign a CD4 or CD8 phenotype to each responding clone. In-frame beta chains were kept once TCRdb had trimmed the public reads at Q25 with fastp and called clones with MiXCR. When rows share a CDR3 protein, they turn into one entry using the most common DNA and genes. TCRdb, rather than the study authors, made the V and J calls. The sample data list some 210,000 distinct CDR3 sequences, and approximately 30% of these were observed just once. In total, the top ten clones hold roughly an eighth of the sample.

The source is an adult woman who had mild COVID-19 (a few samples of this study predate the infection). The sample titles of this study are shuffled in the database, so cell type and time point are left out; the donor was told from shared clones. Sequencing input: PBMCs or a T cell subset sorted from them (not recorded which). The V and J segments used are TRBV7-9 and TRBJ2-3; no confident D gene assignment can be made. The CDR3 protein is CASSLASSTDTQYF. DNA sequence: TGTGCCAGCAGTTTGGCGTCTAGCACAGATACGCAGTATTTT.